This TCR beta chain was sequenced in a study of PD-L1 blockade in urothelial cancer. At the level of the study: Blood samples had a median of approximately 150,000 T cells, roughly 76,000 unique TCRs, and clonality approximately 0.086.

As for this clone: Antigen: not known.

Data came from immunoSEQ multiplex PCR; TCRdb stores just in-frame clones and leaves some out. Altogether more than 90,000 clones are present, approximately 90% being singletons, with the ten largest covering more than 3%. Time point specified: peripheral blood 6 weeks after treatment start. Each patient presented with locally advanced or metastatic urothelial carcinoma. With 2 bases clipped from V and 4 bases from J, the junction kept 6 bases outside the gene matches. The CDR3 extends over 15 amino acids. Germline V gene sequence: CDR1 SNHLY, CDR2 FYNNEI. Study-level findings and limits: At 3 weeks on treatment, tumor-associated clones expanded more with durable benefit. Improved survival was predicted by pretreatment blood TCR clonality below the median.

This sequence was found in a man between 60 and 75 years old with urothelial cancer. The genes are TRBV2 and TRBJ2-3; 7 nucleotides align to TRBD2. This specimen consisted of PBMCs, obtained around atezolizumab (anti-PD-L1) treatment. CDR3 sequence (DNA): TGTGCCAGCAGTGAACGAGGGAGGGCGGCAGATACGCAGTATTTT. It specifies CASSERGRAADTQYF. Together with reference TRBV2 and TRBJ2-3, the CDR3 gives the full variable domain: EPEVTQTPSHQVTQMGQEVILRCVPISNHLYFYWYRQILGQKVEFLVSFYNNEISEKSEIFDDQFSVERPDGSNFTLKIRSTKLEDSAMYFCASSERGRAADTQYFGPGTRLTVL.